This is a list of T cell receptor beta chains from one sample in a study of blood T cells in healthy people across ages. TCRdb independently ran MiXCR on the 5' RACE reads; one entry per CDR3 protein. The sample carries approximately 800,000 distinct CDR3 sequences, about a quarter recorded once. These same data were also listed under a study on T cells of mothers and their children.

Input material: blood. The origin of the receptors is a boy aged 10-17 years in good health. CDR3s include the opening cysteine and the closing phenylalanine or tryptophan. Each record gives: V gene, CDR3 protein.

V gene: TRBV12-3/TRBV12-4; CDR3 protein: CASRADVSYEQYF
V gene: TRBV28; CDR3 protein: CASSLGGGNSYEQYF
V gene: TRBV19; CDR3 protein: CASSIDGSGNTIYF
V gene: TRBV28; CDR3 protein: CASSWGGGTNEKLFF
V gene: TRBV12-3/TRBV12-4; CDR3 protein: CASSRDRTDTQYF
V gene: TRBV29-1; CDR3 protein: CSVPSWGAIAGGYTF
V gene: TRBV2; CDR3 protein: CASSSQSSYNEQFF
V gene: TRBV6-5; CDR3 protein: CASSYPSDRGGTGELFF
V gene: TRBV12-3/TRBV12-4; CDR3 protein: CASISQGASNIQYF
V gene: TRBV7-2; CDR3 protein: CASSPWSTEAFF
V gene: TRBV20-1; CDR3 protein: CSAPPWQQNTEAFF
V gene: TRBV15; CDR3 protein: CATSRDFHPDYGYTF
V gene: TRBV5-1; CDR3 protein: CASSFETGGLTGELFF
V gene: TRBV18; CDR3 protein: CASSAGTSGAYEQYF
V gene: TRBV27; CDR3 protein: CASASPGPEQFF
V gene: TRBV20-1; CDR3 protein: CSVTGREDYGYTF
V gene: TRBV4-1; CDR3 protein: CASSQTPGLAGTNTQYF
V gene: TRBV20-1; CDR3 protein: CSAPEGGEQFF
V gene: TRBV9; CDR3 protein: CASSVSGGVYNEQFF
V gene: TRBV24-1; CDR3 protein: CATSDRGQGLRTQYF
V gene: TRBV13; CDR3 protein: CASSLRGLAGDTQYF
V gene: TRBV11-2; CDR3 protein: CASSLVPSGGVVETQYF
V gene: TRBV18; CDR3 protein: CASSPLAVYTGELFF
V gene: TRBV14; CDR3 protein: CASSLDRPDIQYF
V gene: TRBV2; CDR3 protein: CASSEALLTTDTQYF
V gene: TRBV14; CDR3 protein: CASSLLPGLAGGPYSYNEQFF
V gene: TRBV15; CDR3 protein: CATSFRGGPYNEQFF
V gene: TRBV6-6; CDR3 protein: CASNEGGYSGELFF
V gene: TRBV15; CDR3 protein: CATSRGGEYTEAFF
V gene: TRBV4-1; CDR3 protein: CASSYQTGGKNIQYF
V gene: TRBV20-1; CDR3 protein: CSARDWSSLSDTQYF
V gene: TRBV10-3; CDR3 protein: CAISAGSDRLGGAFF
V gene: TRBV4-2; CDR3 protein: CASSPLAGGTQETQYF
V gene: TRBV27; CDR3 protein: CASGTGTGGFKQYF
V gene: TRBV4-2; CDR3 protein: CASSPLGRNSEAFF
V gene: TRBV5-1; CDR3 protein: CASSFRGESYEQYF
V gene: TRBV6-6; CDR3 protein: CASLGPQETQYF
V gene: TRBV5-1; CDR3 protein: CASSPGLAGGPPHHVRETQYF
V gene: TRBV25-1; CDR3 protein: CASSGGLANEQFF
V gene: TRBV12-3/TRBV12-4; CDR3 protein: CASSPGPGTGTGELFF
V gene: TRBV3-1; CDR3 protein: CASSQEGLTYF
V gene: TRBV5-6; CDR3 protein: CASSSGGRTDTQYF
V gene: TRBV11-2; CDR3 protein: CASSLDAPGVNF
V gene: TRBV2; CDR3 protein: CASSEQGTDNSPLHF
V gene: TRBV13; CDR3 protein: CASMGTRGEAFF
V gene: TRBV12-3/TRBV12-4; CDR3 protein: CASSLKRTYQPQHF
V gene: TRBV5-1; CDR3 protein: CASSSSPRAGVETQYF
V gene: TRBV20-1; CDR3 protein: CSARDPLAGQETQYF
V gene: TRBV12-3/TRBV12-4; CDR3 protein: CASSAGQNQPQHF
V gene: TRBV12-3/TRBV12-4; CDR3 protein: CASSLWGITEAFF
V gene: TRBV5-1; CDR3 protein: CASSLDEGHSETQYF
V gene: TRBV11-2; CDR3 protein: CASSLAGYHGYTF
V gene: TRBV27; CDR3 protein: CASRRQGRDEQYF
V gene: TRBV7-2; CDR3 protein: CASSYGGGANYGYTF
V gene: TRBV24-1; CDR3 protein: CATSDSPRGTGEQYF
V gene: TRBV27; CDR3 protein: CASSFLRGVTYNSPLHF
V gene: TRBV12-3/TRBV12-4; CDR3 protein: CAGSLVAGTGYAFF
V gene: TRBV30; CDR3 protein: CAWSGQGNLRGNQPQHF
V gene: TRBV4-2; CDR3 protein: CASSRLLIGLAGGFVSDTQYF
V gene: TRBV6-5; CDR3 protein: CASSPQRGGSYEQYF